A single TCR beta chain is shown here with its context. The assay was immunoSEQ multiplex PCR, and TCRdb's table has in-frame clones only and misses some. The repertoire includes tens of thousands of clones, approximately 79% of them detected once, and approximately 6.3% sits in the top ten. The data derive from a study of T cells in narcolepsy. As for the study in general: Patients with NT1 or NT2 and healthy control donors were enrolled.

In germline, CDR1 is MNHNS, CDR2 SASEGT. J lost 6 bases, V lost 7 bases, and 14 bases had no gene match. The CDR3 has 15 amino acids. The TCR comes from a human donor in good health. J is TRBJ2-7 and V is TRBV6-1; TRBD1 agrees at 8 bases. The sequenced material came from memory (CD45RA-) CD4+ T cells from blood. The chain's CDR3 is CASKPPGGLNLEQYF. CDR3 DNA: TGTGCCAGCAAACCTCCAGGGGGCTTAAACCTCGAGCAGTACTTC.